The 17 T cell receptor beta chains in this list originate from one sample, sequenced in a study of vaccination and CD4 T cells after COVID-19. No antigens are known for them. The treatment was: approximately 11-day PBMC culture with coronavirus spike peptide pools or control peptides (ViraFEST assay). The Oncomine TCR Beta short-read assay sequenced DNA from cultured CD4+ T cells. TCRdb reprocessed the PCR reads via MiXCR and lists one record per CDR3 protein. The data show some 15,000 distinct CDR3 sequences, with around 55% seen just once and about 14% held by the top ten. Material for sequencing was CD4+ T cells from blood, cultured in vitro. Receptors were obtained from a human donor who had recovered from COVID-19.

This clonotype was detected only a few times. This chain's CDR3 is CASSHIRGIDQPQHF. DNA of the CDR3: TGTGCCAGCAGCCATATAAGGGGTATTGATCAGCCCCAGCATTTT. The V call is TRBV7-8, the J call TRBJ1-5; possible D gene TRBD1, 5 bases. V dropped 5 bases and J dropped 5 bases, with 16 bases sitting between them. Germline CDR1 and CDR2: SGHVS and FQNEAQ. The CDR3 totals 15 residues.

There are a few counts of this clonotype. The CDR3 DNA follows: TGCAGTGCTAGCCTGCGGGGTAGCGAAAGCACAGATACGCAGTATTTT. Protein: CSASLRGSESTDTQYF. The J gene is TRBJ2-3, the V gene TRBV20-1, with TRBD2 as a possible D gene (6 bases). Germline-derived CDR1 and CDR2 are DFQATT and SNEGSKA (reference sequence). The CDR3 length is 16 residues. The V gene lost 3 bases and the J gene lost 0 bases, with 16 bases spanning the gap.

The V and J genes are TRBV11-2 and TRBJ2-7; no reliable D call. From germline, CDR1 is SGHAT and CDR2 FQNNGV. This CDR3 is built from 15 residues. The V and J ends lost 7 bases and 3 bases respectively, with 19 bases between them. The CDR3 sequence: CASTSAVRLGYEQYF. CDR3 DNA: TGTGCCAGCACCTCCGCAGTCCGCCTGGGCTACGAGCAGTACTTC.

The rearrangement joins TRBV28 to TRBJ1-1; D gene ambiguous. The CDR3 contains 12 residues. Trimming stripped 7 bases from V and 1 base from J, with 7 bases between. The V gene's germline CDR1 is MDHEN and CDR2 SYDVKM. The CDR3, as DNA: TGTGCCAGCAAGGGTCCGAACACTGAAGCTTTCTTT. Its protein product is CASKGPNTEAFF.

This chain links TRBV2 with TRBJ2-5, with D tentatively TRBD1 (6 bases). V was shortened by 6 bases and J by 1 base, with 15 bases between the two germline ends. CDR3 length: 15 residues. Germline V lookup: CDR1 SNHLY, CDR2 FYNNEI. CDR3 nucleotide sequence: TGTGCCAGCAGGCGCCGGGACACGGGCCAAGAGACCCAGTACTTC. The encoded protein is CASRRRDTGQETQYF.

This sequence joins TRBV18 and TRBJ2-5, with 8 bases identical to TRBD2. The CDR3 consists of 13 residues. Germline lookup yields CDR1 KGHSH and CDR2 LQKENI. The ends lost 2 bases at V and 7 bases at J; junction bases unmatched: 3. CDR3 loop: CASSPDREGTQYF. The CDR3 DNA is TGTGCCAGCTCACCAGACCGGGAGGGGACCCAGTACTTC.

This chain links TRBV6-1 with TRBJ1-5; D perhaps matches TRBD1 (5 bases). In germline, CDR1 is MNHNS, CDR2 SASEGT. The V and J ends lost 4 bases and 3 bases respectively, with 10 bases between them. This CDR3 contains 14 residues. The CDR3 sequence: CASSVQGYNQPQHF. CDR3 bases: TGTGCCAGCAGTGTTCAGGGTTACAATCAGCCCCAGCATTTT.

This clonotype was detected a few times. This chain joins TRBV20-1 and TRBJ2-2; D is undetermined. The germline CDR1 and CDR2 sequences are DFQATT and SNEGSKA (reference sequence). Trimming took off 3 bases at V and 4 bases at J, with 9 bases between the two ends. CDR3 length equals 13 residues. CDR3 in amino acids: CSASRGTTGELFF. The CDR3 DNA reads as TGCAGTGCTAGCCGAGGTACCACCGGGGAGCTGTTTTTT.

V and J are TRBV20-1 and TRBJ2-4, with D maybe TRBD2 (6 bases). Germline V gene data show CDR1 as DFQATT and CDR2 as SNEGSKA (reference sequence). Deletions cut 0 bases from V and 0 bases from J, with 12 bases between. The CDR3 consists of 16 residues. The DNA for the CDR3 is TGCAGTGCTAGAGATGGAGGGAGCGGAGCCAAAAACATTCAGTACTTC. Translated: CSARDGGSGAKNIQYF.

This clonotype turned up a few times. The CDR3 here is CSARGSREVEQFF. For the CDR3, the DNA is TGCAGTGCTAGAGGTAGTCGGGAGGTTGAGCAGTTCTTC. V and J are TRBV20-1 and TRBJ2-1, with 7 bases aligning to TRBD2. CDR1 is DFQATT, CDR2 SNEGSKA, per germline (reference sequence). Trimming removed 1 base from V and 9 bases from J; junction bases left unmatched: 6. CDR3 length equals 13 residues.

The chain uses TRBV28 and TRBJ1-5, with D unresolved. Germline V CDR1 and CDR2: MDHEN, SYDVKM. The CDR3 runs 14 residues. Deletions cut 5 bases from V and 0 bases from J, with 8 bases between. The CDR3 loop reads CASSPWISNQPQHF. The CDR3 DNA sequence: TGTGCCAGCAGTCCCTGGATTAGCAATCAGCCCCAGCATTTT.

The CDR3 DNA reads TGTGCCAGCAGCTCGGGGACTAGCGTAATCTACGAGCAGTACTTC. This sequence encodes CASSSGTSVIYEQYF. The chain recombines TRBV7-9 with TRBJ2-7; 10 bases are a match to TRBD2. In germline, CDR1 is SEHNR, CDR2 FQNEAQ (reference sequence). This CDR3 has 15 residues. V gave up 4 bases and J gave up 3 bases; unmatched junction bases: 6.

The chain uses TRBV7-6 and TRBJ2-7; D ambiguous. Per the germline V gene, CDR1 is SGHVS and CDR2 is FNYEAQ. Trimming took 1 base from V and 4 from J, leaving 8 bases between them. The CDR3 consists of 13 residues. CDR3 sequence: CASSLDVEYEQYF. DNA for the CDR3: TGTGCCAGCAGCTTAGATGTAGAATACGAGCAGTACTTC.

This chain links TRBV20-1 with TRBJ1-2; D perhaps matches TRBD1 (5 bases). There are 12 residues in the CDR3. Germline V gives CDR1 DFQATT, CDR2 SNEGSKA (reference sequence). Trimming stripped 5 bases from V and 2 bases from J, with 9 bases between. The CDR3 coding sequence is TGCAGTGCTCGGGACGGAAACTATGGCTACACCTTC. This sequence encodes CSARDGNYGYTF.

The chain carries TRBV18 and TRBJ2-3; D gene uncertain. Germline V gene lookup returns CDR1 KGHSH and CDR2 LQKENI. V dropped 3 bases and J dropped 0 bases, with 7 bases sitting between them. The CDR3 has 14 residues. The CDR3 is CASSPSASTDTQYF. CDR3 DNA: TGTGCCAGCTCACCCTCGGCTAGCACAGATACGCAGTATTTT.

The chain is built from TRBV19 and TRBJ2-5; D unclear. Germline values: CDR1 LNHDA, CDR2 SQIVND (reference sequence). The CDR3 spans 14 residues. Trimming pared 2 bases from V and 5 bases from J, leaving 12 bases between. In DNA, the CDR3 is TGTGCCAGTAGTATAAGTCAGGCCACTGAGACCCAGTACTTC. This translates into CASSISQATETQYF.

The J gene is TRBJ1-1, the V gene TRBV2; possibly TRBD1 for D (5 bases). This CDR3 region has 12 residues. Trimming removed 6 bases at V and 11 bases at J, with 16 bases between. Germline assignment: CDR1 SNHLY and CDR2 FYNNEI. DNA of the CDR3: TGTGCCAGCAGGGAAAGGGGTATGAGGGCTTTCTTT. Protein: CASRERGMRAFF.